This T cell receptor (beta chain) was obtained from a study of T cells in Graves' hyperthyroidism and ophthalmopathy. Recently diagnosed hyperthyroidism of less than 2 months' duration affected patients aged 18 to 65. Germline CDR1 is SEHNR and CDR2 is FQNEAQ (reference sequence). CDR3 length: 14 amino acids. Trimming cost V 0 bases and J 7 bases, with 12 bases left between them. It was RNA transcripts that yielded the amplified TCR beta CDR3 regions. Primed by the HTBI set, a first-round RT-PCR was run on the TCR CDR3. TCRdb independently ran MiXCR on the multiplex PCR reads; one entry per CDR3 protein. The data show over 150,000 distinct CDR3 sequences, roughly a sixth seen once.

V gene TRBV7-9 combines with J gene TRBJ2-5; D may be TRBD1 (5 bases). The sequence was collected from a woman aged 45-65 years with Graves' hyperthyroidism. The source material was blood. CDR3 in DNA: TGTGCCAGCAGCTTAGCACAGGCTCGGGCGACCCAGTACTTC. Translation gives CASSLAQARATQYF. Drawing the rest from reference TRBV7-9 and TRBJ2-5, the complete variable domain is DTGVSQNPRHKITKRGQNVTFRCDPISEHNRLYWYRQTLGQGPEFLTYFQNEAQLEKSRLLSDRFSAERPKGSFSTLEIQRTEQGDSAMYLCASSLAQARATQYFGPGTRLLVL.